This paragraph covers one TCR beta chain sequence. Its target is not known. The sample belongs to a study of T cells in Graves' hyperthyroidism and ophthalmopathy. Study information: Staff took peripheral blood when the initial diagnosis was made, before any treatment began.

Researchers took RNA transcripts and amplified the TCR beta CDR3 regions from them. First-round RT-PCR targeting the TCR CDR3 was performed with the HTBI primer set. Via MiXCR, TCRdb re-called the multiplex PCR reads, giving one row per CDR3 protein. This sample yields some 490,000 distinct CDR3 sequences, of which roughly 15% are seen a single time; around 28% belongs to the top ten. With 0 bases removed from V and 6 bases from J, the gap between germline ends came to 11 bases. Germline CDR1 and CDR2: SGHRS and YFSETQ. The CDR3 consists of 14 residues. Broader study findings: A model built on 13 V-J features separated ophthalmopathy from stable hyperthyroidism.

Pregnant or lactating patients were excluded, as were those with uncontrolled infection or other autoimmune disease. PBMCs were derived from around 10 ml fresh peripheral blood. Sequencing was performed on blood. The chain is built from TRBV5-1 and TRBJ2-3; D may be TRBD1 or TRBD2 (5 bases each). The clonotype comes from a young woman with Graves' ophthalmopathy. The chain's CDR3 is CASSLEGRVDTQYF. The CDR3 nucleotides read TGCGCCAGCAGCTTGGAGGGACGGGTGGATACGCAGTATTTT.